These T cell receptor beta chains were read from a single sample in a study of T-cell memory formation after mild COVID-19. One entry per CDR3 protein results from TCRdb running MiXCR on the 5' RACE reads. The table lists fewer than 350,000 distinct CDR3 sequences, roughly 13% of them singletons, with around 23% in the top ten. The sample taken for sequencing was PBMCs or a T cell subset sorted from them (not recorded which). These receptor sequences come from a man between 18 and 29 years old who had mild COVID-19 (a few samples of this study predate the infection). Cell type and time point are not known. Each CDR3 is given with its conserved first and last residue. D genes are given only for firm matches. Size values are once, few and many counts, or a class for expanded clones, and some rows have none.

j_call	cdr3_length	clone_size	d_call	v_call	cdr3_aa	cdr3_nt
TRBJ2-1	17	few	TRBD2	TRBV5-1	CASSLAGGLAGGNEQFF	TGCGCCAGCAGCTTGGCCGGCGGGCTAGCGGGGGGCAATGAGCAGTTCTTC
TRBJ1-1	13	few	-	TRBV14	CASRPWGNTEAFF	TGTGCCAGCCGCCCTTGGGGGAACACTGAAGCTTTCTTT
TRBJ1-3	15	few	-	TRBV7-2	CASSPFSQAGNTIYF	TGTGCCAGCAGTCCTTTCTCACAGGCTGGAAACACCATATATTTT
TRBJ2-5	13	many	-	TRBV6-1	CASSEDSQETQYF	TGTGCCAGCAGTGAAGACAGCCAAGAGACCCAGTACTTC
TRBJ2-7	15	few	-	TRBV7-2	CASSFRGPPSYEQYF	TGTGCCAGCAGCTTCCGGGGGCCGCCGTCCTACGAGCAGTACTTC
TRBJ1-2	14	-	-	TRBV7-9	CASSPGAPVYGYTF	TGTGCCAGCAGCCCTGGGGCCCCTGTCTATGGCTACACCTTC
TRBJ1-6	16	-	TRBD1	TRBV7-3	CASSLSGTGGNSPLHF	TGTGCCAGCAGCCTATCCGGGACAGGGGGAAATTCACCCCTCCACTTT
TRBJ1-2	18	-	-	TRBV11-3	CASSPKDRQDSPLYGYTF	TGTGCCAGCAGCCCGAAAGACAGACAGGATTCCCCCCTCTATGGCTACACCTTC
TRBJ1-1	15	-	-	TRBV19	CASTPSWGGGTEAFF	TGTGCCAGTACTCCATCATGGGGAGGGGGCACTGAAGCTTTCTTT
TRBJ1-1	14	-	-	TRBV5-1	CASSPEGGAAEAFF	TGCGCCAGCAGCCCGGAGGGGGGGGCGGCTGAAGCTTTCTTT
TRBJ2-6	14	few	-	TRBV7-3	CASSLNSRANVLTF	TGTGCCAGCAGCTTAAATTCTAGGGCCAACGTCCTGACTTTC
TRBJ2-3	14	-	-	TRBV5-1	CASSLPQGTDTQYF	TGCGCCAGCAGCTTACCCCAAGGCACAGATACGCAGTATTTT
TRBJ1-5	15	-	TRBD1	TRBV2	CASSEEGQGNQPQHF	TGTGCCAGCAGTGAAGAGGGACAGGGGAATCAGCCCCAGCATTTT
TRBJ2-5	15	-	-	TRBV11-1	CASSLGRTVQETQYF	TGTGCCAGCAGCTTAGGCCGGACAGTACAAGAGACCCAGTACTTC
TRBJ2-5	16	many	TRBD2	TRBV3-1	CASSQDGLAGVETQYF	TGTGCCAGCAGCCAAGACGGACTAGCGGGGGTTGAGACCCAGTACTTC
TRBJ1-5	15	-	-	TRBV6-2/TRBV6-3	CASRRGGYSNQPQHF	TGTGCCAGCAGAAGGGGAGGTTATAGCAATCAGCCCCAGCATTTT
TRBJ2-5	13	few	-	TRBV20-1	CSARAGGPETQYF	TGCAGTGCTAGAGCCGGGGGGCCGGAGACCCAGTACTTC
TRBJ2-2	16	many	-	TRBV27	CASSSYRRGVTGELFF	TGTGCCAGCAGTTCCTACAGAAGGGGGGTCACCGGGGAGCTGTTTTTT
TRBJ2-3	14	few	TRBD2	TRBV5-5	CASSHPAGDDTQYF	TGTGCCAGCAGCCATCCAGCGGGGGACGATACGCAGTATTTT
TRBJ1-1	15	-	TRBD1	TRBV18	CASSFAPGQGAVAFF	TGTGCCAGCTCTTTCGCCCCGGGACAGGGGGCCGTAGCTTTCTTT
TRBJ1-2	15	few	-	TRBV6-5	CASSYSSGGAYGYTF	TGTGCCAGCAGTTACTCATCTGGAGGGGCCTATGGCTACACCTTC
TRBJ2-2	13	few	-	TRBV2	CASRLGNTGELFF	TGTGCCAGCAGGCTCGGAAACACCGGGGAGCTGTTTTTT
TRBJ1-4	11	few	-	TRBV5-8	CASSLVGVLFF	TGTGCCAGCAGCTTGGTAGGGGTACTGTTTTTT
TRBJ1-1	15	-	-	TRBV14	CASSRPGGLNTEAFF	TGTGCCAGCAGCCGACCGGGGGGGCTGAACACTGAAGCTTTCTTT